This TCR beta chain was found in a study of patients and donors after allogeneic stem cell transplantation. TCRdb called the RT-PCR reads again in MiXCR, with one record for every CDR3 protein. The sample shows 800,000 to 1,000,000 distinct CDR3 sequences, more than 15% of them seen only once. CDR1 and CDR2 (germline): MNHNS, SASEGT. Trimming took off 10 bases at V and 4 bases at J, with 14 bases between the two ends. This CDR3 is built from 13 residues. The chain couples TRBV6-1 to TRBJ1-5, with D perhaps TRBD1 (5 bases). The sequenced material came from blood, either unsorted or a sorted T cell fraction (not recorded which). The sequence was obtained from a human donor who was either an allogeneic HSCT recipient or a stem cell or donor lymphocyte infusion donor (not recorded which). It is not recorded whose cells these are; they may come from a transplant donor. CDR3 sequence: CATKQGTNQPQHF. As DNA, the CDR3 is TGTGCCACGAAACAAGGGACTAATCAGCCCCAGCATTTT.